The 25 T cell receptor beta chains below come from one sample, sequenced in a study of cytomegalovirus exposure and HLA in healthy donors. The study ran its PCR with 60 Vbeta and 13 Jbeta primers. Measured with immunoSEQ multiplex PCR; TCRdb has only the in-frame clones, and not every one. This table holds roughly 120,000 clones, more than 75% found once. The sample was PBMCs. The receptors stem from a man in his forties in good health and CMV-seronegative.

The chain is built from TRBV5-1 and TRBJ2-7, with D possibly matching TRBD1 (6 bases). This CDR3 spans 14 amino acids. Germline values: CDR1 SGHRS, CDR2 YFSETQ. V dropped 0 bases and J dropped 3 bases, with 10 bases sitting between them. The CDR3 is CASSLEGRGYEQYF. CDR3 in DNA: TGCGCCAGCAGCTTGGAGGGCAGGGGCTACGAGCAGTACTTC.

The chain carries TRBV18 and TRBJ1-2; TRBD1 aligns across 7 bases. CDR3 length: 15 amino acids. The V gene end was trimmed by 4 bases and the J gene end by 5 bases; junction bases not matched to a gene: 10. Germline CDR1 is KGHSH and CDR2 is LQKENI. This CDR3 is CASSRTRDSPYGYTF. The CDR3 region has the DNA TGTGCCAGCTCACGTACCCGGGACAGTCCTTATGGCTACACCTTC. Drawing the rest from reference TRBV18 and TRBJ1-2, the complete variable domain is NAGVMQNPRHLVRRRGQEARLRCSPMKGHSHVYWYRQLPEEGLKFMVYLQKENIIDESGMPKERFSAEFPKEGPSILRIQQVVRGDSAAYFCASSRTRDSPYGYTFGSGTRLTVV.

CDR3 DNA sequence: TGCGCCAGCAGCTTCGCGGGACAGGGTCCCTACGAGCAGTACTTC. It is translated as CASSFAGQGPYEQYF. V gene TRBV5-1 combines with J gene TRBJ2-7; 9 positions match TRBD1. J gave up 2 bases and V 2 bases, and 5 bases lay outside the gene matches. The CDR3 is 15 residues long. Germline lookup yields CDR1 SGHRS and CDR2 YFSETQ.

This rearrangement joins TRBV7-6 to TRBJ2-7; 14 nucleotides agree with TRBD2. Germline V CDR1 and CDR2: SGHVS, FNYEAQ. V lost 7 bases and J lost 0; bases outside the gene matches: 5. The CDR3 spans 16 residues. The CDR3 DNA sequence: TGTGCCAGCACCCCCGGGACTAGCGGGGGCTCCTACGAGCAGTACTTC. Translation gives CASTPGTSGGSYEQYF.

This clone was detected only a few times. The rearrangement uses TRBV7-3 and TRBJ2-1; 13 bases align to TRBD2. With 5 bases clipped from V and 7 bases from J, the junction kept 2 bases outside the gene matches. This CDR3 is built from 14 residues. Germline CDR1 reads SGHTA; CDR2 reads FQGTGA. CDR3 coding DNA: TGTGCCAGCAGCAGGGGACTAGCGGGGAATGAGCAGTTCTTC. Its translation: CASSRGLAGNEQFF.

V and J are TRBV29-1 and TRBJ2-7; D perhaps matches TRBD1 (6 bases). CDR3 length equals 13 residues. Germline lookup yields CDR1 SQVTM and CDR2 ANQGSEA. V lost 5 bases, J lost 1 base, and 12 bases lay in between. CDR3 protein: CSVQGPQSYEQYF. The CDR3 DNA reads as TGCAGCGTTCAGGGGCCCCAATCCTACGAGCAGTACTTC.

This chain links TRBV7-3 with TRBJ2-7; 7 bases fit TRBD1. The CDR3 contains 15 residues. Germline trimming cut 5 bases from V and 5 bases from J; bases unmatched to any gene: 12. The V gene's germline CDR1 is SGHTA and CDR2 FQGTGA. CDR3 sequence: CASSPSGTASNEQYF. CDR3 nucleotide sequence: TGTGCCAGCAGCCCGTCCGGGACAGCATCTAACGAGCAGTACTTC. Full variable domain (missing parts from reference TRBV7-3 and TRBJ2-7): GAGVSQTPSNKVTEKGKYVELRCDPISGHTALYWYRQSLGQGPEFLIYFQGTGAADDSGLPNDRFFAVRPEGSVSTLKIQRTERGDSAVYLCASSPSGTASNEQYFGPGTRLTVT.

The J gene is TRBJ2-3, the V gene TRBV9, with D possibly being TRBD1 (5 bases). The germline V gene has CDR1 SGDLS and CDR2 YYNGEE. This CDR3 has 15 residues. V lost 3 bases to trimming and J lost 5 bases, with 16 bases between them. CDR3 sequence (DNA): TGTGCCAGCAGCGCCCATGGAAGGGGCGGAGATACGCAGTATTTT. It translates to CASSAHGRGGDTQYF.

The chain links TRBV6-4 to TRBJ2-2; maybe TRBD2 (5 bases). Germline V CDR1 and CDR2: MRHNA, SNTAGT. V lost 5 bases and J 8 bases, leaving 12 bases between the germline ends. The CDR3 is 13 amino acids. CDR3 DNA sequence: TGTGCCAGCAGTCCGCGGGTAGAGGGGGAGCTGTTTTTT. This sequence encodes CASSPRVEGELFF.

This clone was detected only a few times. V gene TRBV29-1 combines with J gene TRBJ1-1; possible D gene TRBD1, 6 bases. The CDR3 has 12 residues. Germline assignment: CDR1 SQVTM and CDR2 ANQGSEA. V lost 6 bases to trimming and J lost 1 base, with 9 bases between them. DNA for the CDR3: TGCAGCGTCCGGGACACGAACACTGAAGCTTTCTTT. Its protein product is CSVRDTNTEAFF.

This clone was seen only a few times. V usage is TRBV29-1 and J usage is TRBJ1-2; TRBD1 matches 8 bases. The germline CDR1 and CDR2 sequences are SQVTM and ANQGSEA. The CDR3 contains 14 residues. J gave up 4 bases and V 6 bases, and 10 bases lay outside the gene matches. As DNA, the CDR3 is TGCAGCGTCTTACCGGGACAGGCCTCCTATGGCTACACCTTC. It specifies CSVLPGQASYGYTF. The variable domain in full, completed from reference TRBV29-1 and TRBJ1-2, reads SAVISQKPSRDICQRGTSLTIQCQVDSQVTMMFWYRQQPGQSLTLIATANQGSEATYESGFVIDKFPISRPNLTFSTLTVSNMSPEDSSIYLCSVLPGQASYGYTFGSGTRLTVV.

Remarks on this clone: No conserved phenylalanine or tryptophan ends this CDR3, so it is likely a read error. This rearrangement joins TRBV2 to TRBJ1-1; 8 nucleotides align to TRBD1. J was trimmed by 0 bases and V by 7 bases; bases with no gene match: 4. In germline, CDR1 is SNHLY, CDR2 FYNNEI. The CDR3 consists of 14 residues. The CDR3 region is CASTRDRLNTEAFV. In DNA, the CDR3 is TGTGCCAGCACAAGGGACAGGCTGAACACTGAAGCTTTCGTT.

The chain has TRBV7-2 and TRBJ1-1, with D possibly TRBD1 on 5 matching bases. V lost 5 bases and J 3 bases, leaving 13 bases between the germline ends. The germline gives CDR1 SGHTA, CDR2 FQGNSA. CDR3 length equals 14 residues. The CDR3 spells CASSQDRFYTEAFF. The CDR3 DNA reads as TGTGCCAGCAGCCAAGACAGATTCTACACTGAAGCTTTCTTT.

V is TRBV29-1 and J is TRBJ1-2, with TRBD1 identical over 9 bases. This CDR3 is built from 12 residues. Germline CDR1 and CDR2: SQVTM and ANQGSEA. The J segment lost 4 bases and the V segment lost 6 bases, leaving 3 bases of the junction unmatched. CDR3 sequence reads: CSVATGGYGYTF. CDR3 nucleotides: TGCAGCGTCGCGACAGGGGGCTATGGCTACACCTTC. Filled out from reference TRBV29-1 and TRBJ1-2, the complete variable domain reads SAVISQKPSRDICQRGTSLTIQCQVDSQVTMMFWYRQQPGQSLTLIATANQGSEATYESGFVIDKFPISRPNLTFSTLTVSNMSPEDSSIYLCSVATGGYGYTFGSGTRLTVV.

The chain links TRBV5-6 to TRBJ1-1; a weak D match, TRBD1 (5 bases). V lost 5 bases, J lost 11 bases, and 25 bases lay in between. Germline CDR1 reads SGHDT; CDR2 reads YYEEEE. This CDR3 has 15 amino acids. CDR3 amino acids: CASRFRPGPTSGAFF. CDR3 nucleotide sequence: TGTGCCAGCAGATTTCGTCCGGGCCCGACTTCAGGGGCTTTCTTT.

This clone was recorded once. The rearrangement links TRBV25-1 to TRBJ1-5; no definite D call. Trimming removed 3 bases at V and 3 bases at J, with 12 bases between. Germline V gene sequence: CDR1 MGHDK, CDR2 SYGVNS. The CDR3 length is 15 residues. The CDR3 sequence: CASSDIRVPNQPQHF. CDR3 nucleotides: TGTGCCAGCAGTGACATCCGGGTTCCCAATCAGCCCCAGCATTTT.

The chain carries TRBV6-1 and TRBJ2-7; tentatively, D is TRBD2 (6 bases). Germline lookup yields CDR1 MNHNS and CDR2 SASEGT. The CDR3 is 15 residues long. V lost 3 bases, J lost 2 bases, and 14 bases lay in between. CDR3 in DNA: TGTGCCAGCAGTGAGTCCGGGACTCAGGCCTACGAGCAGTACTTC. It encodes CASSESGTQAYEQYF.

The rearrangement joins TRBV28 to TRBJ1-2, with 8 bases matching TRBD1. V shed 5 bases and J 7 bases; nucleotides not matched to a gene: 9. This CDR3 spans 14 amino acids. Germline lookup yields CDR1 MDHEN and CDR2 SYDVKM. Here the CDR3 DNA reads TGTGCCAGCAGTGGCTTCCCAGGGGGCGCTGGCTACACCTTC. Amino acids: CASSGFPGGAGYTF.

The CDR3: CASSISRLAGEEQYF. The CDR3 DNA is TGTGCCAGTAGTATATCGCGGCTAGCGGGGGAAGAGCAGTACTTC. V is TRBV19 and J is TRBJ2-7, with 10 positions matching TRBD2. Per the germline V gene, CDR1 is LNHDA and CDR2 is SQIVND (reference sequence). CDR3 length: 15 residues. The trim removed 2 bases at V and 7 bases at J, leaving 8 bases unmatched.

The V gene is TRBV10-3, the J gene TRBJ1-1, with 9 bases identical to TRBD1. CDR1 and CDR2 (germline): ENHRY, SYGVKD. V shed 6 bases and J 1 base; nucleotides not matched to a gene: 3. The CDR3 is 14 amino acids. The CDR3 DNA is TGTGCCATCAGGGGACAGGGTCAGAACACTGAAGCTTTCTTT. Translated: CAIRGQGQNTEAFF.

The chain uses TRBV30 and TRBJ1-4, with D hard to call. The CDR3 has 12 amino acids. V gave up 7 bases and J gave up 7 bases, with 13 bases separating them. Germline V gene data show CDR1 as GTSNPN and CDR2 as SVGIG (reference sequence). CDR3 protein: CALREFGEKLFF. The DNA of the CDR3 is TGTGCCTTGCGTGAGTTTGGTGAAAAACTGTTTTTT.

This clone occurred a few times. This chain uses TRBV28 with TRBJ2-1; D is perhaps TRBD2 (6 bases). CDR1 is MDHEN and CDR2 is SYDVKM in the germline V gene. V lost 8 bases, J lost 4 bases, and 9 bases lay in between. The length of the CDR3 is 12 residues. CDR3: CASGEEYNEQFF. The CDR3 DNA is TGTGCCAGCGGGGAGGAATACAATGAGCAGTTCTTC.

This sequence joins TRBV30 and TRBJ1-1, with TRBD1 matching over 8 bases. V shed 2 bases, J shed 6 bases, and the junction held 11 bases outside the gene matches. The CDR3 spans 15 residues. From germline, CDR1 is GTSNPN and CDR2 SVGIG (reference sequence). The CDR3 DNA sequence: TGTGCCTGGAGTACCGGACAGGGATTACTTTCTGAAGCTTTCTTT. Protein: CAWSTGQGLLSEAFF.

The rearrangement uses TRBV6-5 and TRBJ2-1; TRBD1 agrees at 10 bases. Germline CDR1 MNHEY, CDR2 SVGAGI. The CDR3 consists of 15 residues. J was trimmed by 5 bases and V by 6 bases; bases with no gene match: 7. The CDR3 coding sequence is TGTGCCAGCAGCCCGGACAGGGGGGGAAACAATGAGCAGTTCTTC. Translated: CASSPDRGGNNEQFF.

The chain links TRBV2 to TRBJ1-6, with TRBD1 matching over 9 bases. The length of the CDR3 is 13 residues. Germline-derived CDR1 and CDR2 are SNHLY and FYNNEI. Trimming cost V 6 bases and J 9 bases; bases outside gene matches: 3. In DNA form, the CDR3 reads TGTGCCAGCAGAGGGACAGGGAGTTCACCCCTCCACTTT. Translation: CASRGTGSSPLHF. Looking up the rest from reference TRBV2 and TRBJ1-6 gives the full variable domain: EPEVTQTPSHQVTQMGQEVILRCVPISNHLYFYWYRQILGQKVEFLVSFYNNEISEKSEIFDDQFSVERPDGSNFTLKIRSTKLEDSAMYFCASRGTGSSPLHFGNGTRLTVT.